This TCR beta chain originates from a study of brain T cells in children with intractable seizures. The time point denotes: blood from clinic visit 5 months post-surgery; TSC patient then seizure free. This table comes from immunoSEQ multiplex PCR, and its TCRdb copy is limited to in-frame clones, with some not included. Among 300,000 to 400,000 clones listed, approximately 93% were seen once. J was trimmed by 1 base and V by 3 bases; bases with no gene match: 7. Germline assignment: CDR1 KGHSH and CDR2 LQKENI. The CDR3 sequence is 18 residues long. The source of this sequence is a boy in the first two years of life with tuberous sclerosis and intractable seizures. The V and J genes are TRBV18 and TRBJ2-2; 11 nucleotides align to TRBD2. Sequenced material: peripheral blood, taken 5 to 6 months after surgery. CDR3 loop: CASSPLSGLAGNTGELFF. The CDR3 region has the DNA TGTGCCAGCTCACCTCTGTCCGGACTAGCGGGGAACACCGGGGAGCTGTTTTTT.